This is a list of T cell receptor beta chains from one sample in a study of shared clonotypes between healthy human individuals. Data came from immunoSEQ multiplex PCR; TCRdb stores just in-frame clones and leaves some out. The sample gives about 2.1 million clones, around 95% of which show up once; around 1.8% is in the top ten. Sequencing was performed on naive CD8+ T cells from PBMCs. All receptors come from a man in his late teens or twenties in good health. Some clones in this sample may be carry-over from other donors' samples. Both conserved end residues are part of each CDR3. A D gene is named only where the DNA matches it firmly. Size values are once, few and many counts, or a class for expanded clones, and some rows have none.

>TRBJ1-4|-|-|TRBV10-3
TGTGCCATCAGTGAGCGGGGAGGCCCTTCAACTAATGAAAAACTGTTTTTT
CAISERGGPSTNEKLFF
>TRBJ2-1|TRBD1|-|TRBV19
TGTGCCAGTAGTGTGGACAGGGAAAGGGTTGAGCAGTTCTTC
CASSVDRERVEQFF
>TRBJ1-3|TRBD1|-|TRBV7-3
TGTGCCAGCAGCTCGACAGGGGGAGGAAACACCATATATTTT
CASSSTGGGNTIYF
>TRBJ1-5|-|-|TRBV30
TGTGCCTGGAGTGTACCAGGGGTCGGGGGTCAGCCCCAGCATTTT
CAWSVPGVGGQPQHF
>TRBJ2-3|-|-|TRBV9
TGTGCCAGCAGCGCCACAGGGGCGGGGGATACGCAGTATTTT
CASSATGAGDTQYF
>TRBJ2-5|TRBD2|-|TRBV19
TGTGCCAGTAGTCCCCGGGACTATCAAGAGACCCAGTACTTC
CASSPRDYQETQYF
>TRBJ2-2|-|-|TRBV5-1
TGCGCCAGCAGCTTGGACGGCAGCCCGAACACCGGGGAGCTGTTTTTT
CASSLDGSPNTGELFF
>TRBJ2-1|-|-|TRBV19
TGTGCCAGTAGTATAGTAGCTTACAATGAGCAGTTCTTC
CASSIVAYNEQFF
>TRBJ2-3|TRBD2|-|TRBV7-8
TGTGCCAGCAGCTTAGGCGGGAGAGGAGTAGATACGCAGTATTTT
CASSLGGRGVDTQYF
>TRBJ2-3|-|-|TRBV7-3
TGTGCCAGCAGCTTAACCCCGACGGATGCGCAGTATTTT
CASSLTPTDAQYF
>TRBJ2-1|TRBD2|-|TRBV9
TGTGCCAGCAGCGTAGGAGGACTAGCGGGAGAGGGCAATGAGCAGTTCTTC
CASSVGGLAGEGNEQFF
>TRBJ1-2|TRBD1|-|TRBV9
TGTGCCAGCAGCTCTCGGACAGGGGGTAACTATGGCTACACCTTC
CASSSRTGGNYGYTF
>TRBJ2-3|-|-|TRBV27
TGTGCCAGCAGTTTTCTCATAAACACAGATACGCAGTATTTT
CASSFLINTDTQYF
>TRBJ2-2|-|once|TRBV30
TGTGCCTACCTGGGTGGGGAGCTGTTTTTT
CAYLGGELFF
>TRBJ2-6|-|-|TRBV4-3
TGCGCCAGCAGCCCCACTGGTACAGGGGGGGCCAACGTCCTGACTTTC
CASSPTGTGGANVLTF
>TRBJ1-2|-|once|TRBV29-1
TGCAGCGCTGGGGACGGGCGTTACTATGGCTACACCTTC
CSAGDGRYYGYTF
>TRBJ2-2|TRBD1|-|TRBV19
TGTGCCAGTAGTACTGGGACAGGGGGCTTTTGGGGGGAGCTGTTTTTT
CASSTGTGGFWGELFF
>TRBJ2-2|TRBD2|-|TRBV9
TGTGCCAGCAGCGAGGGACTAGCGCCGGCCGGGGAGCTGTTTTTT
CASSEGLAPAGELFF
>TRBJ2-1|-|-|TRBV30
TGTGCCTGGTGGGGGGTCTCCTACAATGAGCAGTTCTTC
CAWWGVSYNEQFF
>TRBJ1-4|TRBD1|-|TRBV5-4
TGTGCCAGCAGCTTGACAGGGGGAACTAATGAAAAACTGTTTTTT
CASSLTGGTNEKLFF
>TRBJ2-7|TRBD1|-|TRBV28
TGTGCCAGCAGTTCCGGGACAGTTCTCTACGAGCAGTACTTC
CASSSGTVLYEQYF
>TRBJ2-3|-|-|TRBV7-9
TGTGCCAGCAGCTCCCGCGGGCAGGTCACAGATACGCAGTATTTT
CASSSRGQVTDTQYF
>TRBJ2-7|TRBD2|-|TRBV13
TGTGCCAGCAGCTTAGGGCTAGCGGACGAGCAGTACTTC
CASSLGLADEQYF
>TRBJ2-1|TRBD1|-|TRBV27
TGTGCCAGCAGTACAAGGACAGGGGGCCAGCGGCACTCCTACAATGAGCAGTTCTTC
CASSTRTGGQRHSYNEQFF
>TRBJ1-1|TRBD1|once|TRBV27
TGTGCCAGCAGGGGACAGGCACGTGAAGCTTTCTTT
CASRGQAREAFF
>TRBJ1-2|-|-|TRBV6-1
TGTGCCAGCAGTGAAGAGGCAGAAGGGAACCCTAACTATGGCTACACCTTC
CASSEEAEGNPNYGYTF
>TRBJ2-2|-|-|TRBV4-1
TGCGCCAGCAGCCAGGTAGCAAACCGCGGGGAGCTGTTTTTT
CASSQVANRGELFF
>TRBJ1-1|-|once|TRBV10-3
TGTGCCCACTCCATAGCGAACACTGAAGCTTTCTTT
CAHSIANTEAFF
>TRBJ2-7|-|-|TRBV15
TGTGCCACCAGCAGAGAAGTTTGGGGGCCCAGCTCCTACGAGCAGTACTTC
CATSREVWGPSSYEQYF
>TRBJ2-4|-|once|TRBV5-6
TGTGCCAGCAGCTTGTTTTCTGACGTCCGCAAAAACATTCAGTACTTC
CASSLFSDVRKNIQYF
>TRBJ2-7|TRBD2|-|TRBV27
TGTGCCAGCAGTTTAAGACTAGCGGCCTCCCACGAGCAGTACTTC
CASSLRLAASHEQYF
>TRBJ2-2|-|-|TRBV6-6
TGTGCCAGCAGTGGGACTTCCCGCGGGGAGCTGTTTTTT
CASSGTSRGELFF
>TRBJ2-5|-|-|TRBV6-5
TGTGCCAGCAGTTTAAACCTCTGGCAGGCAGTTAAGACCCAGTACTTC
CASSLNLWQAVKTQYF
>TRBJ2-1|TRBD2|-|TRBV30
TGTGCCTGGAGTGTGACTAGCGGGAGGTTCAATGAGCAGTTCTTC
CAWSVTSGRFNEQFF
>TRBJ2-7|-|-|TRBV5-5
TGTGCCAGCAGCTTGGGGTGGACTGCGACCTACGAGCAGTACTTC
CASSLGWTATYEQYF
>TRBJ1-5|-|-|TRBV19
TGTGCCAGTAGCAACACACGGCAGCCCCAGCATTTT
CASSNTRQPQHF
>TRBJ1-4|-|-|TRBV7-8
TGTGCCAGCAGCTCTACAGGGTCAAAACTGTTTTTT
CASSSTGSKLFF
>TRBJ1-3|-|-|TRBV11-3
TGTGCCAGCAGCGAAAGGACAGGAAACACCATATATTTT
CASSERTGNTIYF
>TRBJ2-3|-|-|TRBV11-2
TGTGCCAGCAGCTTAGCCCGGGCCAAGTATTTT
CASSLARAKYF
>TRBJ1-4|-|-|TRBV15
TGTGCCACCAGTCTTTCCAATGTTAATGAAAAACTGTTTTTT
CATSLSNVNEKLFF
>TRBJ2-1|TRBD2|-|TRBV2
TGTGCCAGCAGGGACGGGACTAGCAACCATGAGCAGTTCTTC
CASRDGTSNHEQFF
>TRBJ2-7|-|-|TRBV11-1
TGTGCCAGCAGCTTAATCGGAGGGGGAGAGCAGTACTTC
CASSLIGGGEQYF
>TRBJ2-2|-|-|TRBV19
TGTGCCAGTAGTATGGGGGTAGCCGGGGAGCTGTTTTTT
CASSMGVAGELFF
>TRBJ2-2|TRBD1|-|TRBV13
TGTGCCAGCAGCCCTCTGGGGGACAGGGGGAACACCGGGGAGCTGTTTTTT
CASSPLGDRGNTGELFF
>TRBJ2-1|TRBD1|-|TRBV7-9
TGTGCCAGCAGCTTCGACAGGGCCCCAGATGTCAATGAGCAGTTCTTC
CASSFDRAPDVNEQFF
>TRBJ2-2|-|once|TRBV5-4
TGTGCCAGCAGCTTGAGGGGCTCGGCCGGGGAGCTGTTTTTT
CASSLRGSAGELFF
>TRBJ1-1|-|once|TRBV5-1
TGCGCCAGCAGCTTGGAGGTGACGAACACTGAAGCTTTCTTT
CASSLEVTNTEAFF
>TRBJ1-2|TRBD1|once|TRBV7-9
TGTGCCAGCAGCTGGGGACAGGGGGTAGGCTATGGCTACACCTTC
CASSWGQGVGYGYTF
>TRBJ2-1|TRBD2|-|TRBV19
TGTGCCAGTAGTATAAGTGAGCTAGCGGCCTACAATGAGCAGTTCTTC
CASSISELAAYNEQFF
>TRBJ1-4|TRBD1|-|TRBV7-9
TGTGCCATCAAGGGGGCTTCGAGGGAAAAACTGTTTTTT
CAIKGASREKLFF
>TRBJ1-2|-|-|TRBV29-1
TGCAGCGTAGAGGGACAAGCCCTCTATGGCTACACCTTC
CSVEGQALYGYTF
>TRBJ1-5|-|-|TRBV12-5
TGTGCTAGTGGTTTAGGGGGTCAGCCCCAGCATTTT
CASGLGGQPQHF
>TRBJ1-6|TRBD1|-|TRBV4-1
TGCGCCAGCAGGCAACAGGGGAATAATTCACCCCTCCACTTT
CASRQQGNNSPLHF
>TRBJ1-3|-|-|TRBV28
TGTGCCAGCAGCGCCTCGGGCCTATTGGGAAACACCATATATTTT
CASSASGLLGNTIYF
>TRBJ1-1|-|-|TRBV5-4
TGTGCCAGCAACCCCGTGGAGGGCCAGGAAGCTTTCTTT
CASNPVEGQEAFF